This T cell receptor (beta chain) was documented in a study of T cells in Graves' hyperthyroidism and ophthalmopathy. This clonotype was detected ten times or more. The germline gives CDR1 DFQATT, CDR2 SNEGSKA (reference sequence). The CDR3 length is 14 residues. Trimming cost V 6 bases and J 3 bases, with 17 bases left between them. From RNA transcripts, TCR beta CDR3 regions were amplified. Researchers ran a first-round RT-PCR on the TCR CDR3 using the HTBI primer set. Each CDR3 protein is one row after TCRdb ran MiXCR on the multiplex PCR reads. The repertoire holds around 180,000 distinct CDR3 sequences, with approximately 15% as singletons.

The specimen was blood. The sequence derives from a woman aged 50 to 60 with Graves' hyperthyroidism. The V call is TRBV20-1, the J call TRBJ1-1; weak D call: TRBD1 (5 bases). This chain's CDR3 is CSASSTAEDTEAFF. The CDR3 DNA sequence: TGCAGTGCCTCATCGACAGCGGAAGACACTGAAGCTTTCTTT.